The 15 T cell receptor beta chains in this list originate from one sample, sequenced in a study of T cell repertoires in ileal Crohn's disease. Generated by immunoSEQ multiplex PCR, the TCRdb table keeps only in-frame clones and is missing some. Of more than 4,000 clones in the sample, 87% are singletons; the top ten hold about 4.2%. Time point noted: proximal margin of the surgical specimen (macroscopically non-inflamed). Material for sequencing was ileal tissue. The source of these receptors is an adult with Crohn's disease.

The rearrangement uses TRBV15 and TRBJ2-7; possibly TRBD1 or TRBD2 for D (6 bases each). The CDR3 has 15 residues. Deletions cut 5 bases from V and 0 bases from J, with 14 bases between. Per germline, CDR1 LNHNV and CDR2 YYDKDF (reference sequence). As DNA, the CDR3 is TGTGCCACCAGCGGGGGGCGGGACAACTCCTACGAGCAGTACTTC. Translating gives CATSGGRDNSYEQYF.

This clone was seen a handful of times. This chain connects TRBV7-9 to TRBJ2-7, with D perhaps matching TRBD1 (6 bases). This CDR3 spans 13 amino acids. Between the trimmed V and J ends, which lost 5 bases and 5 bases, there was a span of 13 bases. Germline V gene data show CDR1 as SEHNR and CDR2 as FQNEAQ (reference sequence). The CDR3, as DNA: TGTGCCAGCAGCGATATGGACAGCCACGAGCAGTACTTC. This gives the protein CASSDMDSHEQYF.

The CDR3 DNA is TGCAGCGTTGACCTAATGACAGGGTCTGGAAACACCATATATTTT. Protein: CSVDLMTGSGNTIYF. The chain couples TRBV29-1 to TRBJ1-3; TRBD1 aligns across 7 bases. CDR1 and CDR2 from the germline V gene are SQVTM and ANQGSEA. CDR3 size: 15 residues. V was clipped by 3 bases and J by 1 base; unmatched bases: 6.

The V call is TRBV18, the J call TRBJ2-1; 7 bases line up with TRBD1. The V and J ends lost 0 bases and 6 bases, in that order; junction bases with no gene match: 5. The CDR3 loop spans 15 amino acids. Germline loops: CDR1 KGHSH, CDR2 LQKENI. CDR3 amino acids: CASSPPQDRSNEQFF. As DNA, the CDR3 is TGTGCCAGCTCACCACCGCAGGACAGGTCCAATGAGCAGTTCTTC.

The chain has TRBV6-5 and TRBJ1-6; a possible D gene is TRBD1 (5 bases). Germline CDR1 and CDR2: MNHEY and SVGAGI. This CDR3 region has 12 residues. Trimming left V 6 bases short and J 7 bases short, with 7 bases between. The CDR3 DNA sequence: TGTGCCAGCAGGGACACCAATTCACCCCTCCACTTT. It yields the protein CASRDTNSPLHF.

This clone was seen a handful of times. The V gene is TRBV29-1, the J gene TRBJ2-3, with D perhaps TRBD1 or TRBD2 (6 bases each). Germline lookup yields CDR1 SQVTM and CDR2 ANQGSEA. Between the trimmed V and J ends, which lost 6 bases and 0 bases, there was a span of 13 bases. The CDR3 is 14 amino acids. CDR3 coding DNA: TGCAGCGTAGGGGGACTGTCTAGCACAGATACGCAGTATTTT. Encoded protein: CSVGGLSSTDTQYF.

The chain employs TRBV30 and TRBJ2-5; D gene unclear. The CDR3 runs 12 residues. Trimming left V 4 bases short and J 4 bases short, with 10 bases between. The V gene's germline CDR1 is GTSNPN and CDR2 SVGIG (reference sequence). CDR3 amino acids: CAWKMVGETQYF. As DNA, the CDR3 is TGTGCCTGGAAAATGGTTGGAGAGACCCAGTACTTC.

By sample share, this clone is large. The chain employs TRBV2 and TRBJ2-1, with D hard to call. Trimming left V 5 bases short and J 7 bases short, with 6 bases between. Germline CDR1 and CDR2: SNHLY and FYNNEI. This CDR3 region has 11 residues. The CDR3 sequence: CASSNGNEQFF. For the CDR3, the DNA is TGTGCCAGCAGTAACGGGAATGAGCAGTTCTTC.

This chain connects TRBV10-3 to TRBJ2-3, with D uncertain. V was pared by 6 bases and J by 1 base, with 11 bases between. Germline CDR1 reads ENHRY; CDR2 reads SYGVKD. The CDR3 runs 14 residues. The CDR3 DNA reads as TGTGCCATCAGCCTCGACACTGGCACAGATACGCAGTATTTT. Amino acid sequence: CAISLDTGTDTQYF.

This chain's CDR3 is CASSQDLAGELFF. The CDR3 DNA reads as TGCGCCAGCAGCCAAGATCTGGCCGGGGAGCTGTTTTTT. The V call is TRBV4-1, the J call TRBJ2-2; D call uncertain. Germline assignment: CDR1 MGHRA and CDR2 YSYEKL. V was trimmed by 0 bases and J by 6 bases, leaving 5 bases between them. The CDR3 extends over 13 amino acids.

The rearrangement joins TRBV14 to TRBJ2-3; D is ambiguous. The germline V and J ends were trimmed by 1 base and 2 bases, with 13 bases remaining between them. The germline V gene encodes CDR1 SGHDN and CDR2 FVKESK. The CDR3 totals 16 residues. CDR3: CASSQAAPAYTDTQYF. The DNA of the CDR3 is TGTGCCAGCAGCCAAGCCGCCCCAGCGTACACAGATACGCAGTATTTT.

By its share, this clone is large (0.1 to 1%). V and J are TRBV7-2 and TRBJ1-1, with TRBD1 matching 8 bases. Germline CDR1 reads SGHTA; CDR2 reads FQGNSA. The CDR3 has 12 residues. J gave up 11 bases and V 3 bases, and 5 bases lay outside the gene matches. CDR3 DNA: TGTGCCAGCAGCTTGACAGGGGATGCGGCTTTCTTT. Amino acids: CASSLTGDAAFF.

In DNA form, the CDR3 reads TGTGCCAGCAGCCCCGGGGACAGGGGGAGTGCAGATACGCAGTATTTT. Translation: CASSPGDRGSADTQYF. V usage is TRBV7-6 and J usage is TRBJ2-3; 11 bases are a match to TRBD1. After removal of 5 bases from V and 4 bases from J, the junction contained 8 bases not matched to a gene. This CDR3 is 16 amino acids long. CDR1 is SGHVS and CDR2 is FNYEAQ in the germline V gene.

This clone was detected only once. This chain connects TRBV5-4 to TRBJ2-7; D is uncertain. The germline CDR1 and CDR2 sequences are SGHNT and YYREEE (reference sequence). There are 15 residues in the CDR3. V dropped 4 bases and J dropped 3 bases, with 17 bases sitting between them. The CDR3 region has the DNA TGTGCCAGCAGCCTTAAATTGGGCCAATTCTACGAGCAGTACTTC. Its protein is CASSLKLGQFYEQYF. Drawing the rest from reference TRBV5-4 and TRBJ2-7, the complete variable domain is ETGVTQSPTHLIKTRGQQVTLRCSSQSGHNTVSWYQQALGQGPQFIFQYYREEENGRGNFPPRFSGLQFPNYSSELNVNALELDDSALYLCASSLKLGQFYEQYFGPGTRLTVT.

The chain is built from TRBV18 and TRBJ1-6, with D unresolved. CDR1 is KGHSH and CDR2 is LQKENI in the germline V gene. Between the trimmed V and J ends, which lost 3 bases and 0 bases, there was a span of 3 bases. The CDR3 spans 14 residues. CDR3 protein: CASSPSSYNSPLHF. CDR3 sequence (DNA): TGTGCCAGCTCACCGAGCTCCTATAATTCACCCCTCCACTTT. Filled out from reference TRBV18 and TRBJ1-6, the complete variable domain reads NAGVMQNPRHLVRRRGQEARLRCSPMKGHSHVYWYRQLPEEGLKFMVYLQKENIIDESGMPKERFSAEFPKEGPSILRIQQVVRGDSAAYFCASSPSSYNSPLHFGNGTRLTVT.